This entry concerns a single TCR beta chain. Its antigen remains unidentified. Per-base quality was not reported, and no clone a single base away is much larger than it. This specimen comes from a study of cytomegalovirus exposure and HLA in healthy donors listed by TCRdb under 2017. Looking at the study overall: In an earlier analysis of several hundred of the donors, 276 Gb of sequence data and 120 million or so unique TCR beta sequences from 150 million to 200 million T cells were reported. Using immunosequencing, the study profiled T cell repertoires from some 670 subjects and related those repertoires to cytomegalovirus serostatus. To predict cytomegalovirus infection status, the study brought together high-throughput TCR immunosequencing, statistical association of individual TCRs with disease status, and machine learning. HLA typing covered class I and class II loci at four-digit resolution. Typing coverage varied by locus: 629-630 donors for A, B, C, DRB1 and DQB1; under 550 for DQA1; 606 for DPA1; around 450 for DPB1. The study aimed to test whether cataloging public T cell receptors could reveal signatures of past pathogen exposure. In the later analysis, no new phenotypic data were used to find candidate immune exposures; instead, reliance was placed on TCR beta sequences and their occurrence across donors. On average, roughly 240,000 unique TCR beta nucleotide sequences were sequenced per donor among more than 350 genotyped donors of the cohort, with roughly 18% of those sequences being non-productive. To decide whether each TCR beta V gene segment behaved as functional or pseudogenic, an earlier analysis of some 570 of the donors relied on high-throughput TCR beta sequencing. Besides the first cohort of hundreds of subjects, a separate validation cohort made up of over 95 different subjects was used. In a later genetic analysis, genome-wide SNP genotypes for about 65% of the 666 donors were used, and that subset was treated as a discovery cohort. All discovery cohort repertoires had been generated using a single sequencing platform. Donor age, sex, ethnicity and CMV serostatus were compiled alongside the repertoire data. The genetic ancestry cluster associated with self-reported Caucasian donors included approximately 85% of the roughly 360 genotyped donors. In a later analysis, previously published TCR beta repertoires from 550 to 700 donors were re-analyzed and high-resolution HLA genotyping was added so that TCR occurrence patterns could be studied. A handful of DR-DQ haplotypes were handled as single units for association and clustering because linkage in the cohort was strong. About 280 gigabases of sequencing data and tens of millions of unique TCR sequences made up an early release that covered 500 to 700 HLA-typed donors. Points the paper makes about the study in general: Because some donors lacked HLA typing at each locus, the association tests relied only on the typed subset. The classifier was reported to diagnose cytomegalovirus status with high specificity and sensitivity in both the original and validation cohorts. The sequencing pipeline was judged likely to have produced a cluster of highly shared sequence variants as a technical artifact. A further reported finding was that TCR beta sequences accurately predicted the HLA-A and HLA-B alleles for most subjects in the first cohort. Because counts were too low, roughly 17 rarely observed V segments, including chromosome 9 orphons, were left out of the earlier analysis of a few hundred of the donors. Linkage disequilibrium might explain the correlated functional status among segregating V segments, but an unknown experimental factor could not be excluded. An earlier analysis of 450 to 750 of the donors showed that most TCR beta V segments appeared in productive rearrangements either about 90% or about 30% of the time, which broadly matched IMGT annotations. In this cohort, only TCR beta chains were sequenced, and detectable features were limited by the absence of alpha or paired-chain data. A total of 150 or so TCR beta chains were listed by the study as associated with cytomegalovirus. A later analysis found that HLA-associated TCR beta chains were more clonally expanded and had lower generation probabilities than equally common non-associated chains. A few of the identified cytomegalovirus-associated TCR beta chains were confirmed in vitro to be specific for cytomegalovirus antigens. Most TCR sequences were observed very rarely across donors, whereas some public TCRs were present in many individuals. A later analysis found that TCR association rates varied across HLA loci, with DRB1 alleles showing the most associated TCRs and HLA-C alleles the fewest. According to a later analysis, parvovirus B19, influenza, CMV and Epstein-Barr virus appeared linked to several top co-occurrence clusters. According to a later genetic analysis, donors in an Asian-associated ancestry cluster had fewer N-insertions in productive TCRs than the roughly 670-donor mean. A later analysis found that most CMV-associated TCR beta chains appeared HLA-restricted, with HLA associations seemingly driven largely by CMV exposure. Some IMGT-functional V segments, including TRBV6-2 and TRBV6-3, could not be told apart with the 87-base-pair reads, so those segments were excluded. The authors suggested that the approach could potentially be extended to other disease states and immunological phenotypes. A later genetic analysis associated a missense DCLRE1C variant with V-gene and J-gene trimming of TCR beta chains, and an independent cohort replicated the association. Sequencing depth was assumed to be roughly uniform across donors in the presence/absence analyses, though that assumption may not hold. For the cohort, immune exposure information was limited to CMV serostatus. In a later analysis, over 15,000 TCR beta sequences were associated with specific HLA alleles at a false discovery rate of 0.05. Assigning TCR associations to individual alleles was difficult when HLA alleles, especially DR and DQ, strongly co-occurred.

The library was prepared using the immunoSEQ multiplex PCR assay. For the multiplex PCR, a mixture combining 60 forward primers for TCR Vbeta segments and 13 reverse primers for TCR Jbeta segments was used. A multiplex PCR assay on genomic DNA amplified the CDR3 region of rearranged TCR beta genes. The Illumina HiSeq System was used to sequence the amplified TCR beta libraries as 87-base-pair reads. Turning to the authors' computational methods: In a later analysis, some 80 million unique TCR beta chains were counted across the roughly 610 repertoires, and roughly 10 million of these chains were shared by at least two donors. To remove PCR and sequencing errors, raw reads were error-corrected and collapsed into unique sequences using a nearest-neighbor algorithm that merged closely related sequences. CDR3 sequences were aligned to IMGT reference sequences to assign V, D and J gene segments. Each retained sequence needed at least a six-nucleotide match to both a V gene segment and a J gene segment. A rearrangement counted as productive if the CDR3 had no stop codons and remained in frame with V and J, and every other rearrangement counted as non-productive. CDR3 was defined according to IMGT convention as the region running from the second conserved V-encoded cysteine to the conserved J-encoded phenylalanine. The earlier analysis of about 530 of the donors excluded any sequence lacking an unambiguous match to a single V gene segment. An earlier analysis of some 610 of the donors called V segments functional above 56.7% productive rearrangements and segregating when the between-donor standard deviation exceeded 5%. To diagnose cytomegalovirus status from the catalog of TCR beta chain sequences, a statistical classification framework was built. In a later analysis, V and J genes were assigned by comparing TCR nucleotide sequences against IMGT/GENE-DB human TR gene sequences. Using the TCRdist pipeline, a later analysis assigned CDR3 sequences along with most-parsimonious VDJ recombination scenarios. In a later analysis, each TCR beta chain was defined by its CDR3 amino acid sequence together with its V-gene family, and reads lacking a unique V-gene family were excluded. A later analysis removed over 500 highly shared, low-generation-probability nucleotide sequences to deal with suspected cross-contamination and a sequencing artifact. A later analysis calculated a clonal expansion index for each public chain from normalized within-repertoire ranks of inferred template counts. Generation probabilities in a later analysis came from a VDJ recombination model fitted to out-of-frame rearrangements, and those results were checked against IGoR. In a later analysis, hypergeometric tests were used to score TCR-TCR, TCR-HLA and TCR-CMV co-occurrence, with a repertoire-size bias correction applied to TCR pairs. A later analysis estimated false discovery rates by permuting HLA or CMV assignments 20 times. In a later analysis, co-occurring TCRs were grouped with DBSCAN, and TCRdist sequence similarity was added when clustering was performed within HLA-allele-positive subsets. Repertoires with fewer than 30,000 or more than 120,000 public chains were left out of co-occurrence clustering, as were about five repertoires with anomalous nucleotide sharing. TCRdb took over this immuneACCESS table, retaining in-frame rearrangements with V and J assigned. Such tables are incomplete; in checked studies, under half of the missing clones stem from an unresolved V gene, and the remainder is unexplained. The V and J calls and the clone size are those of that table, but D and trimming were determined from the DNA. The sample has about 72,000 clones on record, around four fifths of them singletons. The biggest ten clones account for 6.5% to 8% of the sample.

The cysteine opens and the phenylalanine closes a CDR3 of 15 amino acids. The read is trimmed to its CDR3 DNA, 45 bases read in frame from base 1. Unmatched junction bases come to 6, with V trimmed by 4 bases and J by 5 bases. The germline V gene supplies CDR1 SGHRS and CDR2 YFSETQ. In total, 600 or so healthy bone marrow donors made up the cohort. At the time of sampling, every cohort member was nominally healthy, though immune exposures that went unrecorded were likely present. Of the approximately 700 cohort members, some 270 had positive CMV serostatus and 352 had negative CMV serostatus, and CMV serostatus was not recorded for the donor. A peripheral blood sample was collected from each donor, and TCR beta sequencing was performed on peripheral blood mononuclear cells. Genomic DNA extraction from the blood cell samples was performed with the Qiagen DNeasy Blood Extraction Kit.

Sequenced material: PBMCs. The sequence derives from a human donor in good health. The V gene is TRBV5-1 and the J gene is TRBJ2-5, with 12 bases in between that match TRBD1. The CDR3: CASSQGTGGDETQYF. In nucleotide form, the sequence is TGCGCCAGCAGCCAAGGGACAGGGGGCGATGAGACCCAGTACTTC.